These 20 T cell receptor beta chains share one sample of origin, sequenced in a study of CD4+ T cells in melanoma (dated by TCRdb to 2022 to 2024). Libraries were constructed by the immunoSEQ multiplex PCR assay. TCRdb limited this immuneACCESS table to in-frame rearrangements with V and J called. A share of clones is missing; checked studies link under half to unresolved V genes, and the rest is unexplained. The sample records 8,500 to 14,000 clones, 67% of which are singletons. 9% to 15% of the sample lies in the top ten. Specimen: cells from a culture (not recorded whether cultured in vitro). All receptors come from a human donor with melanoma.

The rearrangement uses TRBV6-1 and TRBJ2-3; 11 nucleotides line up with TRBD2. The J segment lost 2 bases and the V segment lost 6 bases, leaving 4 bases of the junction unmatched. Germline V gives CDR1 MNHNS, CDR2 SASEGT. The CDR3 consists of 15 residues. CDR3 residues: CASRIAGGPTDTQYF. CDR3 nucleotide sequence: TGTGCCAGCAGGATAGCGGGGGGGCCCACAGATACGCAGTATTTT.

This rearrangement joins TRBV6-5 to TRBJ1-6, with 9 positions matching TRBD1. V was pared by 6 bases and J by 5 bases, with 5 bases of the junction left unmatched. CDR3 length: 15 amino acids. Germline V CDR1 and CDR2: MNHEY, SVGAGI. The CDR3 region is CASSPGTGHNSPLHF. The CDR3 DNA reads as TGTGCCAGCAGCCCCGGGACAGGGCATAATTCACCCCTCCACTTT.

This clone was found a few times. The genes are TRBV27 and TRBJ1-2; no clear D gene. CDR1 and CDR2 (germline): MNHEY, SMNVEV (reference sequence). V lost 6 bases and J lost 5, with 16 bases in between. CDR3 length: 14 residues. CDR3 in DNA: TGTGCCAGCAGCCCTAGGCAGTTAGGGTATGGCTACACCTTC. Encoded protein: CASSPRQLGYGYTF.

This clone showed up just once. The chain is built from TRBV29-1 and TRBJ1-2, with D unclear. Looked up from germline, CDR1 is SQVTM and CDR2 is ANQGSEA. This CDR3 contains 13 residues. V gave up 6 bases and J gave up 0 bases, with 11 bases separating them. The CDR3 DNA reads as TGCAGCGTCAGCCCGGAGTCTAACTATGGCTACACCTTC. It is translated as CSVSPESNYGYTF.

This clone was detected only a few times. V usage is TRBV6-5 and J usage is TRBJ1-1; TRBD1 aligns across 9 bases. Germline V gives CDR1 MNHEY, CDR2 SVGAGI. Trimming took 3 bases from V and 11 from J; bases not matched to a gene: 10. The CDR3 consists of 14 residues. CDR3 DNA sequence: TGTGCCAGCAGTTATCCCGGGACAGGGAACGAGGCTTTCTTT. Its protein is CASSYPGTGNEAFF.

In DNA form, the CDR3 reads TGTGCCAGCACTCCCTCCGGGATCTCCGTATATTTT. Its protein product is CASTPSGISVYF. The rearrangement uses TRBV6-1 and TRBJ1-3; no clear D gene. This CDR3 spans 12 amino acids. V dropped 7 bases and J dropped 14 bases, with 18 bases sitting between them. The germline gives CDR1 MNHNS, CDR2 SASEGT.

This clone was counted a few times. The chain combines TRBV2 with TRBJ2-5; tentative D call: TRBD2 (6 bases). Trimming stripped 8 bases from V and 8 bases from J, with 9 bases between. Germline CDR1 reads SNHLY; CDR2 reads FYNNEI. This CDR3 region has 10 residues. CDR3 in DNA: TGTGCCAGCGGGGGGAATACCCAGTACTTC. Amino acids: CASGGNTQYF.

This sequence joins TRBV6-1 and TRBJ1-4; D is ambiguous. Germline CDR1 MNHNS, CDR2 SASEGT. The CDR3 is 14 residues long. V gave up 7 bases and J gave up 6 bases, with 15 bases separating them. The CDR3 region has the DNA TGTGCCAGCATTAATCCCGGGATCTATGAAAAACTGTTTTTT. Translating gives CASINPGIYEKLFF.

Here the CDR3 DNA reads TGTGCCTGGAGTCAAGGTATTTCTAGCACAGATACGCAGTATTTT. Protein sequence: CAWSQGISSTDTQYF. The chain links TRBV30 to TRBJ2-3; D gene ambiguous. With 2 bases removed from V and 0 bases from J, the gap between germline ends came to 12 bases. Per germline, CDR1 GTSNPN and CDR2 SVGIG (reference sequence). The length of the CDR3 is 15 residues.

The genes are TRBV2 and TRBJ1-1; unclear D gene. CDR3 length: 12 residues. V lost 6 bases, J lost 10 bases, and 15 bases lay in between. Germline CDR1 and CDR2: SNHLY and FYNNEI. CDR3 in DNA: TGTGCCAGCAGAGTACAAGAGGGTGGAGCTTTCTTT. It translates to CASRVQEGGAFF.

CDR3 sequence: CASSQVQDRVGTDTQYF. The CDR3 nucleotides are TGTGCCAGCAGCCAAGTTCAGGACAGGGTCGGCACAGATACGCAGTATTTT. This chain joins TRBV14 and TRBJ2-3; 8 bases match TRBD1. CDR1 and CDR2 from the germline V gene are SGHDN and FVKESK. V gave up 1 base and J gave up 1 base; unmatched junction bases: 7. The CDR3 runs to 17 residues.

Only a few counts were recorded for this clone. The chain links TRBV10-3 to TRBJ2-7, with unresolved D. Germline assignment: CDR1 ENHRY and CDR2 SYGVKD. The CDR3 has 15 amino acids. Trimming cost V 6 bases and J 0 bases, with 15 bases left between them. The DNA of the CDR3 is TGTGCCATCAGGGCCCTGGACGAGAGCTCCTACGAGCAGTACTTC. It translates to CAIRALDESSYEQYF.

The J gene is TRBJ1-2, the V gene TRBV7-8; 8 bases fit TRBD1. The germline gives CDR1 SGHVS, CDR2 FQNEAQ. The CDR3 length is 13 residues. Trimming removed 2 bases from V and 13 bases from J; junction bases left unmatched: 9. The CDR3 coding sequence is TGTGCCAGCAGCTTATTTGAGGGACAGGCGCTCACCTTC. It is translated as CASSLFEGQALTF.

The V gene is TRBV6-6, the J gene TRBJ1-1; the D is unclear. Trimming pared 8 bases from V and 7 bases from J, leaving 11 bases between. This CDR3 is 11 amino acids long. Germline V gene lookup returns CDR1 MNHNY and CDR2 SVGAGI (reference sequence). DNA for the CDR3: TGTGCCAGCGGAAGACCCCTTGAAGCTTTCTTT. Encoded protein: CASGRPLEAFF.

The CDR3 region is CASSLLPPRRVISYNEQFF. The CDR3 coding sequence is TGTGCCAGCAGCTTACTCCCCCCCCGCAGGGTAATATCCTACAATGAGCAGTTCTTC. The rearrangement links TRBV7-2 to TRBJ2-1, with D perhaps matching TRBD1 (5 bases). The CDR3 has 19 residues. The germline V gene has CDR1 SGHTA and CDR2 FQGNSA. V was pared by 2 bases and J by 1 base, with 21 bases between.

This clone was observed a handful of times. The chain joins TRBV6-5 to TRBJ1-2; 7 bases agree with TRBD1. CDR1 and CDR2 (germline): MNHEY, SVGAGI. The trim removed 5 bases at V and 6 bases at J, leaving 12 bases unmatched. CDR3 length equals 15 residues. CDR3 in DNA: TGTGCCAGCAGTCGGGACAGACTCATTTATGATGGCTACACCTTC. The encoded protein is CASSRDRLIYDGYTF.

In this sample, this clone turned up a few times. The chain carries TRBV5-5 and TRBJ1-1; D unclear. Germline loops: CDR1 SGHKS, CDR2 YYEKEE (reference sequence). V was cut by 4 bases and J by 2 bases, with 6 bases left in between. The length of the CDR3 is 12 residues. DNA for the CDR3: TGTGCCAGCAGCGGATTAAACACTGAAGCTTTCTTT. Amino acids: CASSGLNTEAFF.

CDR3 nucleotides: TGTGCCTGGAGCGCGGGACTAGCGGGGAACAATGAGCAGTTCTTC. Protein product: CAWSAGLAGNNEQFF. This sequence joins TRBV30 and TRBJ2-1, with 13 bases fitting TRBD2. V was clipped by 3 bases and J by 5 bases; unmatched bases: 4. Germline CDR1 reads GTSNPN; CDR2 reads SVGIG (reference sequence). The CDR3 runs 15 residues.

This clone appeared a few times. The chain couples TRBV15 to TRBJ1-5, with unresolved D. Germline CDR1 LNHNV, CDR2 YYDKDF (reference sequence). The CDR3 is 13 residues long. The ends were cut back, 0 bases at V and 6 bases at J, with 6 bases in the middle. The CDR3 sequence is CATSRDWGQPQHF. The CDR3 DNA reads TGTGCCACCAGCAGAGATTGGGGTCAGCCCCAGCATTTT.

The rearrangement joins TRBV6-6 to TRBJ1-1, with 8 positions matching TRBD1. Germline trimming cut 2 bases from V and 6 bases from J; bases unmatched to any gene: 8. The CDR3 is 15 amino acids. Germline V gives CDR1 MNHNY, CDR2 SVGAGI (reference sequence). The CDR3 nucleotides read TGTGCCAGCAGTTACCCCACAGGGGGGATCCCTGAAGCTTTCTTT. Translated: CASSYPTGGIPEAFF.